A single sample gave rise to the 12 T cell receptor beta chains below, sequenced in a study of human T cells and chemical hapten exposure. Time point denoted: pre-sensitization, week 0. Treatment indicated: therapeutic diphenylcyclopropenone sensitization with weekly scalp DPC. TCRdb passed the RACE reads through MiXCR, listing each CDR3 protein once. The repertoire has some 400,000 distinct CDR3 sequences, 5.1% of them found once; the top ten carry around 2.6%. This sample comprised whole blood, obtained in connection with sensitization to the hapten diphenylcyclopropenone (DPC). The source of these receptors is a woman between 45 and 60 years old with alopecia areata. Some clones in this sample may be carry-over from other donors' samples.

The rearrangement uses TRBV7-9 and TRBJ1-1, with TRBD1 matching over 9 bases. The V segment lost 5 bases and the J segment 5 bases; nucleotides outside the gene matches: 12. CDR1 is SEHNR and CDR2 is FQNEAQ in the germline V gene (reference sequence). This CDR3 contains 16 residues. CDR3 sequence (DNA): TGTGCCAGCAGCCTCCTTCTACAGGGGGCGCGGACTGAAGCTTTCTTT. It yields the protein CASSLLLQGARTEAFF.

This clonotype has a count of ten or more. Here the CDR3 reads CASSYSQNIDTEAFF. As DNA, the CDR3 is TGTGCCAGCAGTTACTCACAAAATATCGACACTGAAGCTTTCTTT. The chain recombines TRBV6-5 with TRBJ1-1; no clear D gene. The CDR3 contains 15 residues. Germline V gives CDR1 MNHEY, CDR2 SVGAGI. Between the trimmed V and J ends, which lost 0 bases and 3 bases, there was a span of 11 bases.

This CDR3 is CASSYLAGQEPQHF. CDR3 DNA: TGTGCCAGCAGTTACCTGGCAGGGCAGGAGCCCCAGCATTTT. The chain employs TRBV6-6 and TRBJ1-5, with a tentative D call TRBD1 (5 bases). The CDR3 consists of 14 residues. CDR1 is MNHNY and CDR2 is SVGAGI in the germline V gene (reference sequence). V was shortened by 2 bases and J by 8 bases, with 13 bases between the two germline ends.

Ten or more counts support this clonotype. CDR3 amino acids: CASSYSKGPGGMSQYF. CDR3 bases: TGTGCCAGCAGTTACTCGAAGGGTCCTGGGGGAATGTCGCAGTACTTC. J is TRBJ2-7 and V is TRBV6-2 or TRBV6-3; perhaps D is TRBD1 or TRBD2 (5 bases each). The CDR3 length is 16 residues. Germline CDR1 MNHEY, CDR2 SVGEGT. The V end was cut by 0 bases, the J end by 9 bases, with 21 bases between.

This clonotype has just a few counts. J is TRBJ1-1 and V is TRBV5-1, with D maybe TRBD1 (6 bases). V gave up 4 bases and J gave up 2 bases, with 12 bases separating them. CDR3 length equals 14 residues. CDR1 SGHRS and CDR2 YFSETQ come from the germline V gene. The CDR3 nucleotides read TGCGCCAGCAGCCCCTTGGACAGCAACACTGAAGCTTTCTTT. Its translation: CASSPLDSNTEAFF.

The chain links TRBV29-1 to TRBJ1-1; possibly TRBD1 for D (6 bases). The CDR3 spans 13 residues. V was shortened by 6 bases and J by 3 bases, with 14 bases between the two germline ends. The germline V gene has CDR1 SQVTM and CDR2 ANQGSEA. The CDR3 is CSVETGIHTEAFF. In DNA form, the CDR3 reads TGCAGCGTCGAGACAGGTATTCACACTGAAGCTTTCTTT.

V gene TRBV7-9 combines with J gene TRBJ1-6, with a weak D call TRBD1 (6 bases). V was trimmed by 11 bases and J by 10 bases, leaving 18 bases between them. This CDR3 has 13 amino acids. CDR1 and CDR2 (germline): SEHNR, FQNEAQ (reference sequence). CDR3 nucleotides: TGTGCCCCCGGGGGGCACGGTGAATCACCCCTCCACTTT. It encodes CAPGGHGESPLHF.

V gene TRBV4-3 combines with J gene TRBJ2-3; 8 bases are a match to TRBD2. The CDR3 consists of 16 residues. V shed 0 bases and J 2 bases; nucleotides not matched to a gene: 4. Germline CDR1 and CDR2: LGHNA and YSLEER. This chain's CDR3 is CASSQDDSGVTDTQYF. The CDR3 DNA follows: TGCGCCAGCAGCCAAGACGATAGCGGGGTCACAGATACGCAGTATTTT.

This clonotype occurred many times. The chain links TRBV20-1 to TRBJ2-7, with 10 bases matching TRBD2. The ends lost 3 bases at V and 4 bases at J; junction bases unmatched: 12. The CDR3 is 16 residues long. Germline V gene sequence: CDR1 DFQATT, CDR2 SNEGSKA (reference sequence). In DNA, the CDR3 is TGCAGTGCTAGCCCCTTGTTATCAGCGGGAGGGTACGAGCAGTACTTC. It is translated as CSASPLLSAGGYEQYF.

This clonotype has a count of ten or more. The CDR3 sequence is CASSYAGGRTEAFF. The CDR3 DNA reads as TGTGCCAGCAGTTACGCGGGAGGGAGGACTGAAGCTTTCTTT. This chain connects TRBV6-2 or TRBV6-3 to TRBJ1-1, with D uncertain. From germline, CDR1 is MNHEY and CDR2 SVGEGT. Trimming shortened V by 2 bases and J by 5 bases, and 12 bases separated the two germline ends. The CDR3 has 14 amino acids.

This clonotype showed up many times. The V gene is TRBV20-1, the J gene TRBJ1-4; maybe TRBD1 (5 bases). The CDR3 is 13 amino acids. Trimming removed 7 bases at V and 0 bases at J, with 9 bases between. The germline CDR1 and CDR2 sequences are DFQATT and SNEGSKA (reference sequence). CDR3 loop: CSVGGATNEKLFF. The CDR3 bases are TGCAGTGTTGGGGGTGCAACTAATGAAAAACTGTTTTTT.

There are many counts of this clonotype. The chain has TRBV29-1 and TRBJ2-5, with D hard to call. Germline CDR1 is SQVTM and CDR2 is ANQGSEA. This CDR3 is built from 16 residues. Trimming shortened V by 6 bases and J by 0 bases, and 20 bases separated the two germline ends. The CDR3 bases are TGCAGCGTCGACTGGACGGCCCCCGGGTACCAAGAGACCCAGTACTTC. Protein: CSVDWTAPGYQETQYF. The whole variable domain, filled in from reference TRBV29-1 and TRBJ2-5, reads SAVISQKPSRDICQRGTSLTIQCQVDSQVTMMFWYRQQPGQSLTLIATANQGSEATYESGFVIDKFPISRPNLTFSTLTVSNMSPEDSSIYLCSVDWTAPGYQETQYFGPGTRLLVL.